A selection of T cell receptor beta chains follows, all from one sample in a study of blood T cell repertoires in COVID-19. The table came from immunoSEQ multiplex PCR; TCRdb's copy has only in-frame clones and leaves some out. The profile shows 300,000 to 350,000 clones, around 90% of them singletons. The sample was peripheral blood. The receptors stem from a man aged 18 to 35 with active or convalescent COVID-19. The CDR3 runs from the conserved cysteine through the conserved F or W. Fields, in order: clone size, J gene, V gene, CDR3 protein. Not every row has a clone size; where given, it reads once, few, many or a size class.

. TRBJ2-7 TRBV20-1 CSASRSYEQYF
. TRBJ1-6 TRBV9 CASSGTGYNSPLHF
. TRBJ2-1 TRBV7-9 CASSLGAYNEQFF
. TRBJ2-7 TRBV5-1 CASSRTGTDYEQYF
once TRBJ2-1 TRBV6-2/TRBV6-3 CASSYSRLAGAGGPYNEQFF
. TRBJ2-3 TRBV5-1 CASRMTSGSPDTQYF
. TRBJ1-1 TRBV2 CASSVGVNTEAFF
. TRBJ2-3 TRBV27 CASSLLEGLGTDTQYF
. TRBJ1-4 TRBV7-9 CASSFPRQGPAATNEKLFF
. TRBJ2-5 TRBV5-5 CASSGGQNQETQYF
few TRBJ1-1 TRBV19 CASSMRAGTSAFF
. TRBJ2-1 TRBV13 CASSAYGGGNEQFF
. TRBJ2-5 TRBV28 CASSSGQLETQYF
. TRBJ2-3 TRBV10-1 CASSALGADTQYF
. TRBJ1-1 TRBV21-1 CASAGGGWNTEAFF
. TRBJ2-2 TRBV4-2 CASSQERANTGELFF
. TRBJ2-7 TRBV5-6 CASSSTGTGGDEQYF
. TRBJ1-5 TRBV18 CASSPRNQGRVPQHF
. TRBJ2-5 TRBV7-9 CASSLPTEGRKTQYF
. TRBJ1-3 TRBV7-9 CASSPSDRSSGNTIYF
. TRBJ2-7 TRBV7-9 CASSLVRGGDPAYEQYF
. TRBJ1-1 TRBV7-9 CASSLTGHLSEAFF
. TRBJ1-5 TRBV27 CASSFGTGGNQPQHF
. TRBJ1-1 TRBV6-5 CASSWTGETEAFF
. TRBJ2-5 TRBV5-1 CASSLDRLAGDRNQETQYF
. TRBJ2-7 TRBV5-4 CASSSAPKLAGGPSYEQYF
. TRBJ2-1 TRBV30 CAWSWAPRYNEQFF
. TRBJ1-1 TRBV7-6 CASSFLGGGAREAFF
. TRBJ2-3 TRBV2 CASSDDAGGRLVTQYF
. TRBJ2-7 TRBV25-1 CASSEYSSYEQYF
. TRBJ1-2 TRBV7-9 CASSFEAVGYTF
. TRBJ2-7 TRBV20-1 CSAGAPGEQYF
. TRBJ2-7 TRBV7-9 CASSPPQIGRKRSYEQYF
once TRBJ2-7 TRBV5-1 CASSSNPTAGTSGSFREQYF
. TRBJ1-6 TRBV27 CATTEGVHNSPLHF